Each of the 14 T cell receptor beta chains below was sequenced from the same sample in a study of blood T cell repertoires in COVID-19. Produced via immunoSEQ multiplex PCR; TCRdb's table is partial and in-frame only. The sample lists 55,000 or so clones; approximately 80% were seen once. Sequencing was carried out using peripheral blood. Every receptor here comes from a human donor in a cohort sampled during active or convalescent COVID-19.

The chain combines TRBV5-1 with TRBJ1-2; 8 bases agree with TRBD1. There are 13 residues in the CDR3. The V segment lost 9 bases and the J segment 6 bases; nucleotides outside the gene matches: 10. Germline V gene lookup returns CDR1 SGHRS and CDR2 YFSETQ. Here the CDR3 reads CATQGTGSHGYTF. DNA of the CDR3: TGCGCCACCCAAGGGACAGGTTCTCATGGCTACACCTTC. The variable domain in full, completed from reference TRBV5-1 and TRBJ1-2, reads KAGVTQTPRYLIKTRGQQVTLSCSPISGHRSVSWYQQTPGQGLQFLFEYFSETQRNKGNFPGRFSGRQFSNSRSEMNVSTLELGDSALYLCATQGTGSHGYTFGSGTRLTVV.

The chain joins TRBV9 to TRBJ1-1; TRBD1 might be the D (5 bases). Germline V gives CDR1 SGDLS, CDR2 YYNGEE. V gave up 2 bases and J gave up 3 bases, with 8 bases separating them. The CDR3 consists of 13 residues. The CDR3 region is CASSVGGYTEAFF. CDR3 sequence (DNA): TGTGCCAGCAGCGTCGGGGGATACACTGAAGCTTTCTTT. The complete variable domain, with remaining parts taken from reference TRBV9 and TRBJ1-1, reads DSGVTQTPKHLITATGQRVTLRCSPRSGDLSVYWYQQSLDQGLQFLIQYYNGEERAKGNILERFSAQQFPDLHSELNLSSLELGDSALYFCASSVGGYTEAFFGQGTRLTVV.

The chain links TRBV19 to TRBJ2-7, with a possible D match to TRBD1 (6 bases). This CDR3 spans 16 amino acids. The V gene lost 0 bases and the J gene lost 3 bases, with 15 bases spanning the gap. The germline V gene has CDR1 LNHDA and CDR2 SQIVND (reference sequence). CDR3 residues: CASSIETGTPYYEQYF. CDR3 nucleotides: TGTGCCAGTAGTATAGAGACCGGGACACCTTACTACGAGCAGTACTTC.

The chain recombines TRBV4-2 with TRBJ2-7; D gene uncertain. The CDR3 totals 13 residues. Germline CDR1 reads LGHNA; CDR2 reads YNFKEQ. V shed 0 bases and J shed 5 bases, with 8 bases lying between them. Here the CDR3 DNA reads TGTGCCAGCAGCCAAGATGAGAGAGACGAGCAGTACTTC. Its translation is CASSQDERDEQYF.

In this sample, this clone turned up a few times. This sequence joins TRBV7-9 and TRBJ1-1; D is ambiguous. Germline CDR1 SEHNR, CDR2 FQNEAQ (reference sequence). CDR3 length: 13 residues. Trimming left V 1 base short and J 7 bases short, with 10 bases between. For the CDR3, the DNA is TGTGCCAGCAGCTTAGGTGGAGGAGGTGAAGCTTTCTTT. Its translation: CASSLGGGGEAFF.

The CDR3 DNA is TGTGCCAGCAGTTCCGGGACAATCAACGGCTACACCTTC. Protein: CASSSGTINGYTF. This chain links TRBV27 with TRBJ1-2; D may be TRBD1 (6 bases). Germline V gene data show CDR1 as MNHEY and CDR2 as SMNVEV (reference sequence). CDR3 length: 13 amino acids. V was shortened by 4 bases and J by 8 bases, with 14 bases between the two germline ends.

The CDR3 loop reads CASSSYPLTGFNEQYF. CDR3 DNA sequence: TGTGCCAGCAGTTCTTACCCCCTGACAGGGTTCAACGAGCAGTACTTC. The rearrangement joins TRBV27 to TRBJ2-7; TRBD1 agrees at 7 bases. In germline, CDR1 is MNHEY, CDR2 SMNVEV (reference sequence). The CDR3 consists of 16 residues. After removal of 4 bases from V and 5 bases from J, the junction contained 14 bases not matched to a gene.

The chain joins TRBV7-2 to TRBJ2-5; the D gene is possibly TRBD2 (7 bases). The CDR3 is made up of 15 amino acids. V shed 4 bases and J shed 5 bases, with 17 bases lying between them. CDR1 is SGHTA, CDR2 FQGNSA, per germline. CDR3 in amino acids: CASSYQSGGGETQYF. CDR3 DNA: TGTGCCAGCAGCTACCAGTCGGGGGGCGGGGAGACCCAGTACTTC.

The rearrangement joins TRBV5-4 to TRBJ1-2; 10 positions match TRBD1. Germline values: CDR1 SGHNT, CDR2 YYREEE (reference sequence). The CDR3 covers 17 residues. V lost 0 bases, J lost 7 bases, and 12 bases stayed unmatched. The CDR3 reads CASSLGGTGAPIGGYTF. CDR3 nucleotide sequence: TGTGCCAGCAGCTTGGGGGGGACAGGGGCCCCCATTGGTGGCTACACCTTC. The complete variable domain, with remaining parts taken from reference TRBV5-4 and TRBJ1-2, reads ETGVTQSPTHLIKTRGQQVTLRCSSQSGHNTVSWYQQALGQGPQFIFQYYREEENGRGNFPPRFSGLQFPNYSSELNVNALELDDSALYLCASSLGGTGAPIGGYTFGSGTRLTVV.

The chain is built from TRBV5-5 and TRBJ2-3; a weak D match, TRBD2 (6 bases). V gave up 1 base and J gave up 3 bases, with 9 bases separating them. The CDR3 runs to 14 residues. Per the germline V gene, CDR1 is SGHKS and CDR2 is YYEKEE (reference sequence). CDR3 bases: TGTGCCAGCAGCTTGAATCGGGGGACAGATACGCAGTATTTT. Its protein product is CASSLNRGTDTQYF.

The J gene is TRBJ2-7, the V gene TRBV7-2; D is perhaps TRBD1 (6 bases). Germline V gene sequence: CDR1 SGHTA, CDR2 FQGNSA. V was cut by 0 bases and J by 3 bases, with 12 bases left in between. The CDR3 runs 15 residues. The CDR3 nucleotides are TGTGCCAGCAGCTTAGCCACAGGGAAGGTCTACGAGCAGTACTTC. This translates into CASSLATGKVYEQYF.

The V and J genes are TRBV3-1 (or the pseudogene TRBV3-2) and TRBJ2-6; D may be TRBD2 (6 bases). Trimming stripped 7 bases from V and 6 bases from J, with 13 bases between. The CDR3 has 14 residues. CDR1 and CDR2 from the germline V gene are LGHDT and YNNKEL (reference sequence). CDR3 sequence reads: CASTLEGVANVLTF. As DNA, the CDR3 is TGTGCCAGCACTTTGGAGGGCGTGGCCAACGTCCTGACTTTC.

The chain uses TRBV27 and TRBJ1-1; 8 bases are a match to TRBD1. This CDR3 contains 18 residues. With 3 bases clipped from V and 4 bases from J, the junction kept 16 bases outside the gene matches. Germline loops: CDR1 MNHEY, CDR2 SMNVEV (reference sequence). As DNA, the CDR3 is TGTGCCAGCAGTTTCCTCCTTGGACAGGGCGTCATGAGCACTGAAGCTTTCTTT. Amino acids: CASSFLLGQGVMSTEAFF.

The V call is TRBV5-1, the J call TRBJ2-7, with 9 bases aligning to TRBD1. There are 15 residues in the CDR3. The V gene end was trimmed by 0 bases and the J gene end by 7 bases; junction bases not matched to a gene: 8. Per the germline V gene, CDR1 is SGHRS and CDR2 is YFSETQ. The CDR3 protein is CASSLAGTGRREQYF. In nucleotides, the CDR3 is TGCGCCAGCAGCTTGGCCGGGACAGGGAGAAGAGAGCAGTACTTC.